The present T cell receptor beta chain was sequenced within a study of blood T cell repertoires in COVID-19. This CDR3 has 12 residues. The ends were cut back, 6 bases at V and 1 base at J, with 7 bases in the middle. Germline V lookup: CDR1 WNHNN, CDR2 SYGVQD (reference sequence). Measured with immunoSEQ multiplex PCR; TCRdb has only the in-frame clones, and not every one. The sample lists about 180,000 clones, around 86% occurring once. This receptor was taken from a woman in her 70s with COVID-19, enrolled during active disease. Sequenced input: peripheral blood. The rearrangement joins TRBV10-1 to TRBJ2-7; D is perhaps TRBD1 (6 bases). Here the CDR3 DNA reads TGCGCCAGCAGAGGGACATCCTACGAGCAGTACTTC. It yields the protein CASRGTSYEQYF.